This T cell receptor beta chain was observed in a study of T cell changes during pregnancy in multiple sclerosis. Germline CDR1 reads WNHNN; CDR2 reads SYGVQD (reference sequence). V lost 0 bases to trimming and J lost 6 bases; unmatched junction nucleotides: 7. This CDR3 contains 16 residues. Generated by immunoSEQ multiplex PCR, the TCRdb table keeps only in-frame clones and is missing some. The sample records approximately 45,000 clones, about 85% being singletons. The V gene is TRBV10-1, the J gene TRBJ1-2; TRBD1 matches at 10 bases. The clonotype was recovered from a female donor with multiple sclerosis, enrolled in a pregnancy study. The sequencing used CD4+ T cells from peripheral blood mononuclear cells, collected before pregnancy. The CDR3 nucleotides are TGCGCCAGCAGTGAGTCCCGGACAGGGGGTAGGAATGGCTACACCTTC. Encoded protein: CASSESRTGGRNGYTF.